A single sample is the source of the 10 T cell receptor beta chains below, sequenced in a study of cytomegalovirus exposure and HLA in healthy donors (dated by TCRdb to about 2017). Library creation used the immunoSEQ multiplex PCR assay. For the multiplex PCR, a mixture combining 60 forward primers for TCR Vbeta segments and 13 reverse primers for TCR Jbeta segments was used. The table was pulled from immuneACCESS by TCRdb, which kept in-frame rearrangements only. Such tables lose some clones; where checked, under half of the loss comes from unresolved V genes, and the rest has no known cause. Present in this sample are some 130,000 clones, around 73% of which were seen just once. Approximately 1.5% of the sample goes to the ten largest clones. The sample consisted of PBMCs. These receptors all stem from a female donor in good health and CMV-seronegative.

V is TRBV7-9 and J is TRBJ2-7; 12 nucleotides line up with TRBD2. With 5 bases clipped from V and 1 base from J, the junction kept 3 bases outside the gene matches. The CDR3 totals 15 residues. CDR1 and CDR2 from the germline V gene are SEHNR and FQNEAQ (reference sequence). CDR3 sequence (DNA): TGTGCCAGCAGCGCCGGACTAGCGGGGTCCTACGAGCAGTACTTC. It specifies CASSAGLAGSYEQYF.

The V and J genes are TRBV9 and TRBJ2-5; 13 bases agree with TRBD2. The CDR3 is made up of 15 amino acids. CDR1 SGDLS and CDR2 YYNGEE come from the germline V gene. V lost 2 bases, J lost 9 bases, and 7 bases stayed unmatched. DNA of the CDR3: TGTGCCAGCAGCGTCACCGGGACTAGCGGGACCGCCCAGTACTTC. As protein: CASSVTGTSGTAQYF.

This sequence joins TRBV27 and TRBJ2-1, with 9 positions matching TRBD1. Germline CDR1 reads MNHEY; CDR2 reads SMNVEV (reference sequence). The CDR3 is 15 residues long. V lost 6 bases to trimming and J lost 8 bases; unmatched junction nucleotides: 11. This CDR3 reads CASRRGDRDGDEQFF. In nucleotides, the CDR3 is TGTGCCAGCAGGAGGGGGGACAGGGATGGAGATGAGCAGTTCTTC.

CDR3 sequence: CASSEALQGQTLFGGYTF. The CDR3 bases are TGTGCCAGCAGTGAAGCGCTTCAGGGACAAACTTTGTTCGGTGGCTACACCTTC. The J gene is TRBJ1-2, the V gene TRBV6-1, with a weak D call TRBD1 (6 bases). Trimming pared 0 bases from V and 7 bases from J, leaving 24 bases between. Germline CDR1 is MNHNS and CDR2 is SASEGT. CDR3 length: 18 amino acids.

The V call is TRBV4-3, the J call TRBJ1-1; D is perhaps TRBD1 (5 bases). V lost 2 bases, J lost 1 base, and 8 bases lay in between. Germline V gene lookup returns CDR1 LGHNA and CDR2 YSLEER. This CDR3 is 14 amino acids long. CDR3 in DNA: TGCGCCAGCAGCCAATCTCAGGGGAACACTGAAGCTTTCTTT. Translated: CASSQSQGNTEAFF.

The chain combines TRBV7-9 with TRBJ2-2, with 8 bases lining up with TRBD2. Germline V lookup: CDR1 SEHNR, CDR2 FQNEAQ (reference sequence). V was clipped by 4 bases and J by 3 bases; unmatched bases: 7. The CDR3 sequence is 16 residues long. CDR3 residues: CASSSREREYTGELFF. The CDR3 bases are TGTGCCAGCAGCTCCCGAGAGCGGGAGTACACCGGGGAGCTGTTTTTT. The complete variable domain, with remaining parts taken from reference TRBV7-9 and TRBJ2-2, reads DTGVSQNPRHKITKRGQNVTFRCDPISEHNRLYWYRQTLGQGPEFLTYFQNEAQLEKSRLLSDRFSAERPKGSFSTLEIQRTEQGDSAMYLCASSSREREYTGELFFGEGSRLTVL.

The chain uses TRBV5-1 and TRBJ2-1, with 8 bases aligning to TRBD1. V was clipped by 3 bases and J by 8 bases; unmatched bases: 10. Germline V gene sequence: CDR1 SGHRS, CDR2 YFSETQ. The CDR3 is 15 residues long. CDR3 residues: CASSSRQGLADEQFF. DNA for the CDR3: TGCGCCAGCAGCTCTCGACAGGGGTTGGCCGATGAGCAGTTCTTC. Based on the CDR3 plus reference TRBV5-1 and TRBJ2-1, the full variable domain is KAGVTQTPRYLIKTRGQQVTLSCSPISGHRSVSWYQQTPGQGLQFLFEYFSETQRNKGNFPGRFSGRQFSNSRSEMNVSTLELGDSALYLCASSSRQGLADEQFFGPGTRLTVL.

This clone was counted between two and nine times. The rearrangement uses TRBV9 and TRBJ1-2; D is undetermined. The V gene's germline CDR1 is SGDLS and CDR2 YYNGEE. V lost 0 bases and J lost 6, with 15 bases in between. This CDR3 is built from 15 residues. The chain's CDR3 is CASSVGTTLMNGYTF. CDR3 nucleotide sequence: TGTGCCAGCAGCGTAGGAACCACTTTGATGAATGGCTACACCTTC.

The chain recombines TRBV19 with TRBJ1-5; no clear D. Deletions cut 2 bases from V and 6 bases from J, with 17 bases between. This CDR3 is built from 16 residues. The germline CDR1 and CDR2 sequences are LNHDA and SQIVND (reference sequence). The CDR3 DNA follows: TGTGCCAGTAGTATATCGGTCTGGGTTGCGGGTCAGCCCCAGCATTTT. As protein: CASSISVWVAGQPQHF.

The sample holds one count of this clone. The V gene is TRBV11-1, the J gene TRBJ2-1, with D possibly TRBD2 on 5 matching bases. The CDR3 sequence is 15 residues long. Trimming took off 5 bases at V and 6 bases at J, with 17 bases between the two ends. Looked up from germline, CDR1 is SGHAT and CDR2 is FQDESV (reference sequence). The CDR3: CASSARTVLGNEQFF. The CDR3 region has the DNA TGTGCCAGCAGCGCCCGGACTGTCCTTGGCAATGAGCAGTTCTTC.